This TCR beta chain was documented in a study of cytomegalovirus exposure and HLA in healthy donors. The PCR ran on 60 Vbeta and 13 Jbeta primers. Some clones are missing from TCRdb's copy, which holds only in-frame ones; the method was immunoSEQ multiplex PCR. Of about 180,000 clones in the sample, about three quarters were seen once. Specimen: PBMCs. The clonotype originates from a man aged 18-30 years in good health and CMV-seronegative.

The CDR3 protein is CASSVSRVDEQFF. In nucleotides, the CDR3 is TGTGCCAGCAGTGTGAGCCGGGTCGATGAGCAGTTCTTC. The rearrangement joins TRBV2 to TRBJ2-1; D is unresolved. This CDR3 region has 13 residues. The germline V and J ends were trimmed by 4 bases and 8 bases, with 12 bases remaining between them. Germline V lookup: CDR1 SNHLY, CDR2 FYNNEI. Full variable domain (rest looked up from reference TRBV2 and TRBJ2-1): EPEVTQTPSHQVTQMGQEVILRCVPISNHLYFYWYRQILGQKVEFLVSFYNNEISEKSEIFDDQFSVERPDGSNFTLKIRSTKLEDSAMYFCASSVSRVDEQFFGPGTRLTVL.